These 30 T cell receptor beta chains came from one sample sequenced in a study of shared clonotypes between healthy human individuals. TCRdb keeps only in-frame clones here, not all; method: immunoSEQ multiplex PCR. The repertoire holds approximately 980,000 clones, 60% to 85% seen once, with about 1.5% in the top ten. The sample comprised memory CD4+ T cells sorted from blood. Subset indicated: CD45RA-negative fraction. The receptors here all came from a man younger than 35 in good health.

This rearrangement joins TRBV10-2 to TRBJ1-1; 7 bases line up with TRBD1. This CDR3 spans 15 amino acids. The V and J ends lost 5 bases and 1 base, in that order; junction bases with no gene match: 7. Germline-derived CDR1 and CDR2 are WSHSY and SAAADI. CDR3: CASSFSRGGNTEAFF. As DNA, the CDR3 is TGCGCCAGCAGTTTTTCCAGGGGGGGGAACACTGAAGCTTTCTTT.

This clone has a single count. This CDR3 is CASSGTAENTEAFF. The CDR3, as DNA: TGTGCCAGCAGTGGGACGGCCGAGAACACTGAAGCTTTCTTT. J is TRBJ1-1 and V is TRBV6-5; possible D gene TRBD1, 5 bases. The germline V gene has CDR1 MNHEY and CDR2 SVGAGI. The ends were cut back, 5 bases at V and 1 base at J, with 11 bases in the middle. The CDR3 has 14 amino acids.

The chain recombines TRBV5-4 with TRBJ1-2, with D perhaps matching TRBD1 (5 bases). Trimming took 0 bases from V and 7 from J, leaving 19 bases between them. Germline assignment: CDR1 SGHNT and CDR2 YYREEE (reference sequence). The CDR3 covers 16 residues. The DNA for the CDR3 is TGTGCCAGCAGCTTGGAAAACGGGGGATACCGAGGTGGCTACACCTTC. This sequence encodes CASSLENGGYRGGYTF. Supplemented by reference TRBV5-4 and TRBJ1-2, the full variable domain reads ETGVTQSPTHLIKTRGQQVTLRCSSQSGHNTVSWYQQALGQGPQFIFQYYREEENGRGNFPPRFSGLQFPNYSSELNVNALELDDSALYLCASSLENGGYRGGYTFGSGTRLTVV.

The chain links TRBV5-1 to TRBJ1-2, with 9 bases matching TRBD1. The germline V gene encodes CDR1 SGHRS and CDR2 YFSETQ. V shed 6 bases and J 0 bases; nucleotides not matched to a gene: 3. This CDR3 is built from 14 residues. The CDR3: CASNTGGTNYGYTF. The DNA for the CDR3 is TGCGCCAGCAACACAGGGGGCACTAACTATGGCTACACCTTC.

The chain is built from TRBV6-1 and TRBJ2-7; tentatively, D is TRBD2 (5 bases). Trimming shortened V by 5 bases and J by 9 bases, and 14 bases separated the two germline ends. Germline V gives CDR1 MNHNS, CDR2 SASEGT. The CDR3 is made up of 12 amino acids. Here the CDR3 DNA reads TGTGCCAGCAGTCCTCAGCACGGAGGGCAGTACTTC. This codes for CASSPQHGGQYF.

The genes are TRBV6-5 and TRBJ1-6, with D possibly matching TRBD1 (5 bases). The CDR3 consists of 14 residues. Trimming took off 6 bases at V and 7 bases at J, with 13 bases between the two ends. Germline V lookup: CDR1 MNHEY, CDR2 SVGAGI. This CDR3 reads CASRRGPLNSPLHF. DNA for the CDR3: TGTGCCAGCAGACGGGGACCGCTCAATTCACCCCTCCACTTT.

Points on this clone: Different DNA sequences within this sample yield the same CDR3. The CDR3: CASRGTGASYEQYF. The CDR3, as DNA: TGTGCCAGTAGGGGGACAGGGGCCTCCTACGAGCAGTACTTC. The chain combines TRBV19 with TRBJ2-7; TRBD1 matches 10 bases. Germline CDR1 LNHDA, CDR2 SQIVND (reference sequence). The CDR3 spans 14 residues. V lost 6 bases, J lost 0 bases, and 2 bases stayed unmatched.

V is TRBV23-1 and J is TRBJ2-1; D is ambiguous. TRBV23-1 is treated as an ORF (open reading frame) with a function not yet certain. The V gene lost 2 bases and the J gene lost 4 bases, with 9 bases spanning the gap. The CDR3 spans 14 residues. The CDR3 protein is CASSQGPAYNEQFF. The DNA of the CDR3 is TGCGCCAGCAGTCAAGGCCCCGCTTACAATGAGCAGTTCTTC.

This clone was observed once. The V and J genes are TRBV18 and TRBJ2-7; D is perhaps TRBD2 (7 bases). The germline V gene has CDR1 KGHSH and CDR2 LQKENI. The CDR3 runs to 13 residues. Trimming removed 6 bases from V and 7 bases from J, with 16 bases in between. In DNA, the CDR3 is TGTGCCAGCTCCCAAGGGGGGGAGAGGGAGCAGTACTTC. Protein sequence: CASSQGGEREQYF.

This clone was found many times. The J gene is TRBJ1-5, the V gene TRBV27; D is perhaps TRBD1 (6 bases). Trimming stripped 4 bases from V and 1 base from J, with 14 bases between. CDR1 is MNHEY, CDR2 SMNVEV, per germline (reference sequence). The CDR3 is made up of 16 amino acids. The CDR3 protein is CASSSQGGVSNQPQHF. In nucleotides, the CDR3 is TGTGCCAGCAGTTCACAGGGTGGTGTAAGCAATCAGCCCCAGCATTTT.

The chain uses TRBV30 and TRBJ1-1, with D unclear. The germline gives CDR1 GTSNPN, CDR2 SVGIG (reference sequence). The CDR3 is 12 residues long. CDR3 nucleotide sequence: TGTGCGTCATCTACGGTAGCCACTGAAGCTTTCTTT. This sequence encodes CASSTVATEAFF.

The rearrangement links TRBV2 to TRBJ1-6, with 11 nucleotides matching TRBD1. Per germline, CDR1 SNHLY and CDR2 FYNNEI. J was trimmed by 3 bases and V by 6 bases; bases with no gene match: 7. The CDR3 totals 17 residues. The CDR3 sequence is CASRERTGGYYNSPLHF. In DNA form, the CDR3 reads TGTGCCAGCAGGGAACGGACAGGGGGCTACTATAATTCACCCCTCCACTTT.

The V gene is TRBV9, the J gene TRBJ2-5; 8 positions match TRBD1. Germline V gene data show CDR1 as SGDLS and CDR2 as YYNGEE. The trim removed 3 bases at V and 5 bases at J, leaving 9 bases unmatched. The CDR3 covers 15 residues. The CDR3 DNA is TGTGCCAGCAGCGAGACAGGGGACTCATGGGAGACCCAGTACTTC. Its translation: CASSETGDSWETQYF.

The chain couples TRBV10-3 to TRBJ2-3; 9 nucleotides align to TRBD1. The CDR3 has 14 amino acids. J lost 4 bases, V lost 6 bases, and 5 bases had no gene match. Germline V gene lookup returns CDR1 ENHRY and CDR2 SYGVKD. CDR3 sequence: CAISEGQGADTQYF. DNA for the CDR3: TGTGCCATCAGCGAGGGACAGGGAGCAGATACGCAGTATTTT.

The chain has TRBV14 and TRBJ2-7; D is uncertain. The CDR3 runs 14 residues. Trimming took off 3 bases at V and 2 bases at J, with 11 bases between the two ends. From germline, CDR1 is SGHDN and CDR2 FVKESK. The CDR3 loop is CASSHSIGTYEQYF. The DNA for the CDR3 is TGTGCCAGCAGCCACTCGATTGGAACCTACGAGCAGTACTTC.

This clone was detected a few times. The CDR3: CASSLGANTGELFF. CDR3 sequence (DNA): TGTGCCAGCAGCTTAGGGGCGAACACCGGGGAGCTGTTTTTT. J is TRBJ2-2 and V is TRBV7-2; D gene unclear. The CDR3 length is 14 residues. V dropped 1 base and J dropped 0 bases, with 3 bases sitting between them. The V gene's germline CDR1 is SGHTA and CDR2 FQGNSA. The variable domain in full, completed from reference TRBV7-2 and TRBJ2-2, reads GAGVSQSPSNKVTEKGKDVELRCDPISGHTALYWYRQSLGQGLEFLIYFQGNSAPDKSGLPSDRFSAERTGGSVSTLTIQRTQQEDSAVYLCASSLGANTGELFFGEGSRLTVL.

The chain employs TRBV11-2 and TRBJ2-3; TRBD2 might be the D (6 bases). CDR3 length: 15 amino acids. The ends were cut back, 3 bases at V and 2 bases at J, with 12 bases in the middle. Germline lookup yields CDR1 SGHAT and CDR2 FQNNGV. CDR3 DNA sequence: TGTGCCAGCAGCTTCTGGAGGGGATACACAGATACGCAGTATTTT. Translating gives CASSFWRGYTDTQYF. Filled out from reference TRBV11-2 and TRBJ2-3, the complete variable domain reads EAGVAQSPRYKIIEKRQSVAFWCNPISGHATLYWYQQILGQGPKLLIQFQNNGVVDDSQLPKDRFSAERLKGVDSTLKIQPAKLEDSAVYLCASSFWRGYTDTQYFGPGTRLTVL.

This chain connects TRBV6-6 to TRBJ1-3; no firm D call. The germline V and J ends were trimmed by 2 bases and 2 bases, with 10 bases remaining between them. Germline CDR1 MNHNY, CDR2 SVGAGI (reference sequence). The CDR3 spans 15 residues. CDR3 bases: TGTGCCAGCAGTTACGCAGATACGACTGGAAACACCATATATTTT. Translating gives CASSYADTTGNTIYF.

The rearrangement links TRBV29-1 to TRBJ1-2; the D gene is possibly TRBD1 (6 bases). Germline V CDR1 and CDR2: SQVTM, ANQGSEA. V was clipped by 7 bases and J by 2 bases, with 11 bases between them. The CDR3 loop spans 12 amino acids. The CDR3: CSAHQGNYGYTF. CDR3 nucleotide sequence: TGCAGCGCACACCAGGGGAACTATGGCTACACCTTC.

This rearrangement joins TRBV29-1 to TRBJ1-1, with D hard to call. Trimming removed 4 bases from V and 1 base from J, with 7 bases in between. The germline gives CDR1 SQVTM, CDR2 ANQGSEA. The CDR3 covers 12 residues. DNA for the CDR3: TGCAGCGTTGGCAGACAGAACACTGAAGCTTTCTTT. Its translation is CSVGRQNTEAFF.

The chain uses TRBV23-1 and TRBJ1-6, with a weak D call TRBD1 (5 bases). TRBV23-1 is given ORF status, its function remaining uncertain. The CDR3 extends over 16 amino acids. Trimming took 8 bases from V and 0 from J, leaving 14 bases between them. In nucleotides, the CDR3 is TGCGCCAGCCACTTGGGGGAGGACTCCTATAATTCACCCCTCCACTTT. Translated: CASHLGEDSYNSPLHF.

The V gene is TRBV21-1, the J gene TRBJ1-5; the table's D call, TRBD1, has no DNA check behind it. TRBV21-1 is assigned pseudogene status. The CDR3 has 19 residues. CDR3 coding DNA: TGTGCCAGCAGGAGGAAGGGTCGGGCTCACAGGAAGAGCAATCAGCCCCAGCATTTT. As protein: CASRRKGRAHRKSNQPQHF.

This chain connects TRBV4-3 to TRBJ2-1; 12 bases align to TRBD2. J gave up 7 bases and V 3 bases, and 7 bases lay outside the gene matches. CDR1 is LGHNA and CDR2 is YSLEER in the germline V gene. The CDR3 is 16 amino acids. The CDR3 protein is CASSQEPSGRGNEQFF. The CDR3 DNA reads as TGCGCCAGCAGCCAGGAGCCTAGCGGGAGGGGGAATGAGCAGTTCTTC.

The table lists this clone with a count of one. V is TRBV29-1 and J is TRBJ1-5, with D perhaps TRBD1 (6 bases). CDR1 is SQVTM and CDR2 is ANQGSEA in the germline V gene. V dropped 4 bases and J dropped 5 bases, with 12 bases sitting between them. The CDR3 runs 13 residues. The CDR3 sequence is CSVAGRGDQPQHF. The CDR3 coding sequence is TGCAGCGTTGCTGGCAGGGGAGATCAGCCCCAGCATTTT.

The rearrangement uses TRBV25-1 and TRBJ2-7; 14 nucleotides match TRBD2. Germline trimming cut 8 bases from V and 6 bases from J; bases unmatched to any gene: 6. Germline V lookup: CDR1 MGHDK, CDR2 SYGVNS. CDR3 length: 14 residues. The CDR3 nucleotides read TGTGCCAGCTTAGGACTAGCGGGAGGTGGCGAGCAGTACTTC. Its protein is CASLGLAGGGEQYF.

The chain couples TRBV5-4 to TRBJ2-7; D remains unclear. Trimming took 9 bases from V and 3 from J, leaving 19 bases between them. Germline V gene lookup returns CDR1 SGHNT and CDR2 YYREEE (reference sequence). This CDR3 region has 14 residues. CDR3 region: CAICIPRILYEQYF. CDR3 bases: TGTGCCATCTGTATCCCCAGGATTCTCTACGAGCAGTACTTC. Drawing the rest from reference TRBV5-4 and TRBJ2-7, the complete variable domain is ETGVTQSPTHLIKTRGQQVTLRCSSQSGHNTVSWYQQALGQGPQFIFQYYREEENGRGNFPPRFSGLQFPNYSSELNVNALELDDSALYLCAICIPRILYEQYFGPGTRLTVT.

This clone was seen a handful of times. At the DNA level, this CDR3 is encoded by other sequences in the same sample as well. V and J are TRBV4-1 and TRBJ1-5, with D uncertain. The V gene's germline CDR1 is MGHRA and CDR2 YSYEKL. CDR3 length: 16 residues. The ends were cut back, 0 bases at V and 2 bases at J, with 11 bases in the middle. In nucleotides, the CDR3 is TGCGCCAGCAGCCAAGATCGGACCCTGGGCAATCAGCCCCAGCATTTT. This sequence encodes CASSQDRTLGNQPQHF.

Details on this clone: This probably arose from a read error, given a far larger clone one base away. Other nucleotide sequences from this sample produce the same CDR3. The V gene is TRBV2, the J gene TRBJ2-7, with 7 bases matching TRBD2. The CDR3 has 15 residues. With V trimmed by 4 bases and J by 0 bases, 6 bases remained unmatched. CDR1 and CDR2 (germline): SNHLY, FYNNEI. The CDR3 is CASSGRGRPSYEQYF. The CDR3 coding sequence is TGTGCCAGCAGTGGGCGGGGGAGGCCCTCCTACGAGCAGTACTTC.

The CDR3: CASNLRGGRPQHF. The CDR3 DNA reads TGTGCCAGCAATCTCAGAGGGGGGAGGCCCCAGCATTTT. The chain has TRBV28 and TRBJ1-5, with TRBD1 as a possible D gene (6 bases). The germline gives CDR1 MDHEN, CDR2 SYDVKM. The CDR3 covers 13 residues. Trimming took off 7 bases at V and 9 bases at J, with 16 bases between the two ends.

The J gene is TRBJ2-2, the V gene TRBV7-2; 7 nucleotides match TRBD1. The germline gives CDR1 SGHTA, CDR2 FQGNSA. This CDR3 spans 16 amino acids. V was clipped by 5 bases and J by 5 bases; unmatched bases: 11. This CDR3 is CASSQEHRGPTGELFF. The CDR3 DNA reads TGTGCCAGCAGCCAAGAACACAGGGGACCAACCGGGGAGCTGTTTTTT.